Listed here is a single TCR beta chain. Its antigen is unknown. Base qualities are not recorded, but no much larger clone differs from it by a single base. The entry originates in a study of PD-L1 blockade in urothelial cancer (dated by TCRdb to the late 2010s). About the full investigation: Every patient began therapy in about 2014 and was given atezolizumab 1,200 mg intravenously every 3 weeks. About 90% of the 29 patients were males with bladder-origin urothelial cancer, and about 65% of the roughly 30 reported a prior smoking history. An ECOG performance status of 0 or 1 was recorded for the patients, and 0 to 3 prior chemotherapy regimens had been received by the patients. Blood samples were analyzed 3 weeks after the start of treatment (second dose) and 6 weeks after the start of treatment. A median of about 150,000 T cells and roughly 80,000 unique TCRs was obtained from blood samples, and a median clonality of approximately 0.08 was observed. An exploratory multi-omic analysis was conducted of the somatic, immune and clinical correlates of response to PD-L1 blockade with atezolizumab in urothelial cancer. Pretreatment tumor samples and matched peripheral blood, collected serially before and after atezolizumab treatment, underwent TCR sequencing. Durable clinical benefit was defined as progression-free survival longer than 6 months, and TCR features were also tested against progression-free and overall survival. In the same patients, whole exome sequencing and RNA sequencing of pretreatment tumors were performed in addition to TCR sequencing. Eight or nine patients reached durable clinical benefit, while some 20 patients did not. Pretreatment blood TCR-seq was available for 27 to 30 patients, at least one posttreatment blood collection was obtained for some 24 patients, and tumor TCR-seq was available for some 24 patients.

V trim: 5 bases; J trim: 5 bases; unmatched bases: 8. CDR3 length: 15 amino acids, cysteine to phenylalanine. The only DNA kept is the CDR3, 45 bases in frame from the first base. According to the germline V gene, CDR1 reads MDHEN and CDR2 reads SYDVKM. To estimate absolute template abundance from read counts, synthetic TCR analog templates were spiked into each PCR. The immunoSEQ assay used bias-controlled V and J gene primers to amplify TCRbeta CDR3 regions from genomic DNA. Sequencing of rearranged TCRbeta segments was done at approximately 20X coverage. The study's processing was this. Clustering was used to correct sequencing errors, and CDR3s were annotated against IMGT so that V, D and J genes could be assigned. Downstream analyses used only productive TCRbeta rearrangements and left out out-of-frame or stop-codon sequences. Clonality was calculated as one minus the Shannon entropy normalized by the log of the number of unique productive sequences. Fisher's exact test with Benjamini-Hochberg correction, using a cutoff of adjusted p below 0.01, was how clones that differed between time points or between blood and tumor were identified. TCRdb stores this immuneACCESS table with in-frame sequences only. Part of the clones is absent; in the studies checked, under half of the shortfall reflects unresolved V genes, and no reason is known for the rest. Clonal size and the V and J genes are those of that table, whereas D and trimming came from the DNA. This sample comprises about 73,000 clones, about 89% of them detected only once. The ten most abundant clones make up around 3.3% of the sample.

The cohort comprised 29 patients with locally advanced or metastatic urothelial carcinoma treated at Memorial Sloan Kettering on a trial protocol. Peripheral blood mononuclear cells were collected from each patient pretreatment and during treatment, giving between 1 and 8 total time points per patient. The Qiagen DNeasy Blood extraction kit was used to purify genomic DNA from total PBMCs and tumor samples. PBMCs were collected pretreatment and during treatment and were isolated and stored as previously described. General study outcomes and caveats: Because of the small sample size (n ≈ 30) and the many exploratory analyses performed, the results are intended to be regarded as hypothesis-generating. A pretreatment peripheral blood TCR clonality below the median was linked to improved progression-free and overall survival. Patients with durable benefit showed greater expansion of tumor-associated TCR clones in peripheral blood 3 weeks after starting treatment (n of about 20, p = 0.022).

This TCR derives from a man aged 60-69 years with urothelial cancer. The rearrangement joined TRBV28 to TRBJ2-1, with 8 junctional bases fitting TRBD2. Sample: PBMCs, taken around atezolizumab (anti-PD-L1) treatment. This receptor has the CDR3 CASSPGGGAHNEQFF. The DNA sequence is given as TGTGCCAGCAGTCCGGGGGGGGGCGCACACAATGAGCAGTTCTTC.